A selection of T cell receptor beta chains follows, all from one sample in a study of human T cells and chemical hapten exposure. TCRdb re-called the RACE reads with MiXCR, one entry per CDR3 protein. The sample consists of 300,000 to 450,000 distinct CDR3 sequences, more than 4.5% of them appearing once. Specimen: whole blood, collected in connection with sensitization to the hapten diphenylcyclopropenone (DPC). These receptors were collected from a woman in her forties or fifties with alopecia areata. Some clones in this sample may be carry-over from other donors' samples. CDR3s include the opening cysteine and the closing phenylalanine or tryptophan. The D gene is left open where the match is weak. The listing skips clone size in some rows; elsewhere it reads once, few, many or a size class.

clone_size j_call d_call v_call cdr3_nt cdr3_aa
many TRBJ2-3 - TRBV7-2 TGTGCCAGCAGCTTAGGGGGCCAGCCAGATACGCAGTATTTT CASSLGGQPDTQYF
- TRBJ1-2 TRBD1 TRBV4-2 TGTGCCAGCAGCCTGGACAGGGGGCAGGGCTACACCTTC CASSLDRGQGYTF
- TRBJ1-1 - TRBV3-1 TGTGCCAGCAGCCTCGGACCGGCCACTGAAGCTTTCTTT CASSLGPATEAFF
many TRBJ2-3 TRBD2 TRBV7-2 TGTGCCACCGCGATAGCGGGGGGGCCCACAGATACGCAGTATTTT CATAIAGGPTDTQYF
- TRBJ2-1 TRBD2 TRBV20-1 TGCAGTGCTAATTCCGGACTAGCGGGGTACAATGAGCAGTTCTTC CSANSGLAGYNEQFF
- TRBJ2-5 - TRBV3-1 TGTGCCAGCAGCCAAGTGGGGGGCCCGGGGACCCAGTACTTC CASSQVGGPGTQYF
few TRBJ2-3 - TRBV5-1 TGCGCCAGCAGCTTGGGACAGCCAAACACAGATACGCAGTATTTT CASSLGQPNTDTQYF
- TRBJ1-1 - TRBV2 TGTGCCAGCAGTGAGGGGGGCGCTGAAGCTTTCTTT CASSEGGAEAFF
- TRBJ2-3 TRBD2 TRBV12-3/TRBV12-4 TGTGCCAGCAGTAATAAGGGACTACGGGGCACAGATACGCAGTATTTT CASSNKGLRGTDTQYF
- TRBJ2-7 TRBD1 TRBV20-1 TGCAGTGCTCACCCACGCGGGACAGGGGCAATCAAGTCGTACGAGCAGTACTTC CSAHPRGTGAIKSYEQYF
- TRBJ2-3 TRBD1 TRBV29-1 TGCAGCGTCGATCAGGGGGCGACGGATACGCAGTATTTT CSVDQGATDTQYF
many TRBJ2-3 TRBD2 TRBV29-1 TGCAGCGTTGGGCTAGCGGGGCGCACAGATACGCAGTATTTT CSVGLAGRTDTQYF
many TRBJ2-2 - TRBV29-1 TGCAGCGTTGACAGGCAGGGCACCGGGGAGCTGTTTTTT CSVDRQGTGELFF
- TRBJ2-5 TRBD1 TRBV28 TGTGCCAGCAGTTCGACAGGGGGCACAGAGACCCAGTACTTC CASSSTGGTETQYF
many TRBJ1-5 - TRBV10-3 TGTGCCATCAGTTCTACAGGGAGGGATCAGCCCCAGCATTTT CAISSTGRDQPQHF
many TRBJ1-3 - TRBV12-3/TRBV12-4 TGTGCCAGCAGTTCCTCTCGGGGGTCATATTTT CASSSSRGSYF
many TRBJ2-1 - TRBV12-3/TRBV12-4 TGTGCCAGCATTCCCATGAGGTGGGGTGAGCAGTTCTTC CASIPMRWGEQFF
- TRBJ2-2 - TRBV11-2 TGTGCCAGCAGCTCGCAGGGGAATCGAGGGGAGCTGTTTTTT CASSSQGNRGELFF
- TRBJ1-5 TRBD1 TRBV6-1 TGTGCCAGCCTAGGACAGGTCCTTCAGCCCCAGCATTTT CASLGQVLQPQHF
many TRBJ2-7 TRBD2 TRBV7-2 TGTGCCAGCAGCTTAGAGAGGGAGGGCCCCGAGCAGTACTTC CASSLEREGPEQYF
many TRBJ2-7 TRBD2 TRBV11-2 TGTGCCAGCAGCTTGGGACTAGCGGCCACCTACGAGCAGTACTTC CASSLGLAATYEQYF
few TRBJ1-2 TRBD1 TRBV27 TGTGCCAGCAGTCCGGGACAGGGTTTAGGAGGCTACACCTTC CASSPGQGLGGYTF
few TRBJ1-1 TRBD1 TRBV7-2 TGTGCCAGCAGCAACAGGGGTAACACTGAAGCTTTCTTT CASSNRGNTEAFF
- TRBJ1-1 - TRBV2 TGTGCCAGCAGTGATACAAGAATCGCTGAAGCTTTCTTT CASSDTRIAEAFF
- TRBJ2-3 - TRBV4-2 TGTGCCAGCAGCCCAGGAGGGACCACAGATACGCAGTATTTT CASSPGGTTDTQYF
many TRBJ2-7 TRBD2 TRBV20-1 TGCAGTGCGTCCGGGACTAGCGGGGGCGAGCAGTACTTC CSASGTSGGEQYF
many TRBJ2-5 TRBD1 TRBV13 TGTGCCAGCAGCTTAGCCGGGGACAGGCACCAAGAGACCCAGTACTTC CASSLAGDRHQETQYF
few TRBJ2-4 - TRBV28 TGTGCCAGCAGTGTGGGGGCCGACAAAAACATTCAGTACTTC CASSVGADKNIQYF
many TRBJ2-7 - TRBV5-1 TGCGCCAGTGCCCAATCGCCCTCCTACGAGCAGTACTTC CASAQSPSYEQYF
many TRBJ2-2 - TRBV29-1 TGCAGCGTTGCTATCATGGAGTCCGGGGAGCTGTTTTTT CSVAIMESGELFF
many TRBJ2-1 - TRBV29-1 TGCAGCGCGGGGGATGAGCAGTTCTTC CSAGDEQFF
few TRBJ1-6 - TRBV20-1 TGCAGTGCTAAGGACAGCTCCTATAATTCACCCCTCCACTTT CSAKDSSYNSPLHF
few TRBJ1-2 - TRBV7-2 TGTGCCAGCAGCTACTTCGGCAGGTCTAACTATGGCTACACCTTC CASSYFGRSNYGYTF
many TRBJ2-1 - TRBV2 TGTGCCAGCAGTGTTAGCGGTCCCTCCTACAATGAGCAGTTCTTC CASSVSGPSYNEQFF
- TRBJ2-3 - TRBV20-1 TGCAGTGCTTACAGGGGGCGTAGCGGGGACACAGATACGCAGTATTTT CSAYRGRSGDTDTQYF
many TRBJ2-3 - TRBV9 TGTGCCAGCAGCGTAGACGGTGTTGGTTTAACAGATACGCAGTATTTT CASSVDGVGLTDTQYF
many TRBJ2-5 - TRBV5-1 TGCGCCAGCAGCTTTGCGGGTCGTCCGGAGACCCAGTACTTC CASSFAGRPETQYF
many TRBJ2-3 TRBD1 TRBV5-5 TGTGCCAGCAGCCCCGGGACAGGAGGCACAGATACGCAGTATTTT CASSPGTGGTDTQYF
many TRBJ2-6 - TRBV7-8 TGTGCCAGCAGCTTAGTCGTGCGGCAGACAGAGAACTCTGGGGCCAACGTCCTGACTTTC CASSLVVRQTENSGANVLTF